Included here is one T cell receptor (beta chain) sequence, with context. Its antigen is unknown. These data are taken from a study of blood T cells in healthy people across ages. Findings of the study overall: While age rose, TCR beta diversity per million T cells dropped in a roughly linear way. Naive and antigen-experienced cells could not be conclusively compared, given unsorted PBMCs. Both naive CD4+ cell counts and diversity were greater in long-lived donors than in aged donors.

A second 7 to 11 cycle PCR used barcoded and J-beta primers. Carrying 12 random nucleotides, a template-switch adaptor labeled each individual cDNA molecule. MiXCR, applied by TCRdb to the 5' RACE reads, yields one record per CDR3 protein. The sample gives approximately 1.5 million distinct CDR3 sequences, approximately 42% of which show up once; approximately 4% is in the top ten. Germline CDR1 is SNHLY and CDR2 is FYNNEI. The CDR3 has 13 residues. The V end lost 7 bases, the J end lost 8 bases, and 15 bases lay between the germline ends. This chain uses TRBV2 with TRBJ2-1; D unresolved. The sequence derives from a woman aged 18-29 years in good health. Sequences were obtained from blood. CDR3 sequence reads: CASTLAALDEQFF. CDR3 coding DNA: TGTGCCAGCACCCTGGCGGCTCTAGATGAGCAGTTCTTC. The complete variable domain, with remaining parts taken from reference TRBV2 and TRBJ2-1, reads EPEVTQTPSHQVTQMGQEVILRCVPISNHLYFYWYRQILGQKVEFLVSFYNNEISEKSEIFDDQFSVERPDGSNFTLKIRSTKLEDSAMYFCASTLAALDEQFFGPGTRLTVL.